The rows below give T cell receptor beta chains drawn from one sample of a study of blood T cell repertoires in COVID-19. Using immunoSEQ multiplex PCR, the repertoire was profiled, and TCRdb retains in-frame clones only, with some absent. The sample has fewer than 300,000 clones, less than 90% seen once. Sequenced sample: peripheral blood. The receptors were sampled from a woman aged 25 to 39 with COVID-19, enrolled during active disease. CDR3s include the opening cysteine and the closing phenylalanine or tryptophan. The D gene is left open where the match is weak. The size entry is marked missing in some rows and otherwise reads once, few, many or a size class.

v_gene: TRBV12-3/TRBV12-4
abundance: .
d_gene: .
j_gene: TRBJ2-2
CDR3nt: TGTGCCAGCACAGACACCGGGGAGCTGTTTTTT
CDR3aa: CASTDTGELFF

v_gene: TRBV27
abundance: .
d_gene: TRBD1
j_gene: TRBJ1-6
CDR3nt: TGTGCCAGCAGTTCTCGGACAGGGGGGAATTCACCCCTCCACTTT
CDR3aa: CASSSRTGGNSPLHF

v_gene: TRBV3-1/TRBV3-2
abundance: .
d_gene: TRBD1
j_gene: TRBJ1-1
CDR3nt: TGTGCCAGCAGCCTTACAGGGGACGAAGCTTTCTTT
CDR3aa: CASSLTGDEAFF

v_gene: TRBV4-1
abundance: .
d_gene: TRBD2
j_gene: TRBJ2-1
CDR3nt: TGCGCCAGCAGAGAACCGGGACTAGCGGGTGAGAATGAGCAGTTCTTC
CDR3aa: CASREPGLAGENEQFF

v_gene: TRBV7-9
abundance: .
d_gene: .
j_gene: TRBJ1-2
CDR3nt: TGTGCCAGCAGCTTAGGAGGGACAAGGGGCTACACCTTC
CDR3aa: CASSLGGTRGYTF

v_gene: TRBV28
abundance: .
d_gene: TRBD1
j_gene: TRBJ1-1
CDR3nt: TGTGCCAGCAGTCCGACAGGGTTTTACACTGAAGCTTTCTTT
CDR3aa: CASSPTGFYTEAFF

v_gene: TRBV5-1
abundance: .
d_gene: .
j_gene: TRBJ1-2
CDR3nt: TGCGCCAGCAGCCCGACTTCTAACTATGGCTACACCTTC
CDR3aa: CASSPTSNYGYTF

v_gene: TRBV15
abundance: .
d_gene: .
j_gene: TRBJ2-2
CDR3nt: TGTGCCACCAGCAGGACTAGCGGGGAGCTGTTTTTT
CDR3aa: CATSRTSGELFF

v_gene: TRBV5-1
abundance: few
d_gene: .
j_gene: TRBJ1-6
CDR3nt: TGCGCCAGCAGCCAGGGAGGACGGGGAAATTCACCCCTCCACTTT
CDR3aa: CASSQGGRGNSPLHF

v_gene: TRBV29-1
abundance: .
d_gene: TRBD2
j_gene: TRBJ2-1
CDR3nt: TGCAGCGCCGCGGGGGGCCCAGTTGTGGAGCAGTTCTTC
CDR3aa: CSAAGGPVVEQFF

v_gene: TRBV6-5
abundance: once
d_gene: TRBD1
j_gene: TRBJ1-6
CDR3nt: TGTGCCAGCAGCCCGACAGGGGAGAATTCACCCCTCCACTTT
CDR3aa: CASSPTGENSPLHF

v_gene: TRBV27
abundance: .
d_gene: .
j_gene: TRBJ1-1
CDR3nt: TGTGCCAGCAGTTTATCTAGCAGGGTCACTGAAGCTTTCTTT
CDR3aa: CASSLSSRVTEAFF

v_gene: TRBV6-5
abundance: once
d_gene: .
j_gene: TRBJ1-1
CDR3nt: TGTGCCAGCAGTTACTCGGGGGGGTTGAACACTGAAGCTTTCTTT
CDR3aa: CASSYSGGLNTEAFF

v_gene: TRBV19
abundance: .
d_gene: TRBD2
j_gene: TRBJ2-1
CDR3nt: TGTGCCAGTAGTATGGGGACTATAAATGAGCAGTTCTTC
CDR3aa: CASSMGTINEQFF

v_gene: TRBV12-5
abundance: once
d_gene: TRBD2
j_gene: TRBJ2-1
CDR3nt: TGTGCTAGTGGTTTGGGATCTAGCGGGGGCCCTCGGATCTACAATGAGCAGTTCTTC
CDR3aa: CASGLGSSGGPRIYNEQFF

v_gene: TRBV27
abundance: .
d_gene: .
j_gene: TRBJ2-7
CDR3nt: TGTGCCAGCAGACACATCTACGAGCAGTACTTC
CDR3aa: CASRHIYEQYF

v_gene: TRBV5-4
abundance: .
d_gene: .
j_gene: TRBJ2-5
CDR3nt: TGTGCCAGCAGCACACCACCGGGTGAAGAGACCCAGTACTTC
CDR3aa: CASSTPPGEETQYF

v_gene: TRBV5-1
abundance: .
d_gene: TRBD1
j_gene: TRBJ1-2
CDR3nt: TGCGCCAGCAGGTTCCCCGGGACAGGGTATGGCTACACCTTC
CDR3aa: CASRFPGTGYGYTF

v_gene: TRBV7-2
abundance: .
d_gene: TRBD1
j_gene: TRBJ1-1
CDR3nt: TGTGCCAGCAGTCGACAGGGCCCGGGCACTGAAGCTTTCTTT
CDR3aa: CASSRQGPGTEAFF

v_gene: TRBV2
abundance: .
d_gene: .
j_gene: TRBJ1-2
CDR3nt: TGTGCCAGCAGTGCGGGCGAATTCGTACGGGGGGCCTATGGCTACACCTTC
CDR3aa: CASSAGEFVRGAYGYTF

v_gene: TRBV7-2
abundance: .
d_gene: TRBD1
j_gene: TRBJ1-2
CDR3nt: TGTGCCAGCAGCTTTAGTTGGCAGGAGGGGGCGATAGTCTATGGCTACACCTTC
CDR3aa: CASSFSWQEGAIVYGYTF

v_gene: TRBV6-5
abundance: .
d_gene: .
j_gene: TRBJ1-1
CDR3nt: TGTGCCACCAGGCTGGCAGGGAACACTGAAGCTTTCTTT
CDR3aa: CATRLAGNTEAFF

v_gene: TRBV6-5
abundance: .
d_gene: .
j_gene: TRBJ1-2
CDR3nt: TGTGCCAGCAGTTTCGCCGGGGATGGCTACACCTTC
CDR3aa: CASSFAGDGYTF

v_gene: TRBV2
abundance: .
d_gene: .
j_gene: TRBJ2-7
CDR3nt: TGTGCCAGCAGTGACGAGGTCCCCTCCTACGAGCAGTACTTC
CDR3aa: CASSDEVPSYEQYF

v_gene: TRBV7-9
abundance: .
d_gene: .
j_gene: TRBJ2-5
CDR3nt: TGTGCCAGCAGCTTCGGACTGCCGAACTATCAAGAGACCCAGTACTTC
CDR3aa: CASSFGLPNYQETQYF

v_gene: TRBV19
abundance: .
d_gene: TRBD1
j_gene: TRBJ2-5
CDR3nt: TGTGCCAGTAGCGACCCAAACAGGGGGCGCTGGGAGACCCAGTACTTC
CDR3aa: CASSDPNRGRWETQYF

v_gene: TRBV6-6
abundance: many
d_gene: .
j_gene: TRBJ1-2
CDR3nt: TGTGCCAGCAGCCTACAGGTTGTATATGGCTACACCTTC
CDR3aa: CASSLQVVYGYTF

v_gene: TRBV7-6
abundance: .
d_gene: .
j_gene: TRBJ1-4
CDR3nt: TGTGCCAGCAGCTTAGGGGTCAGGGGTAATGAAAAACTGTTTTTT
CDR3aa: CASSLGVRGNEKLFF

v_gene: TRBV6-1
abundance: .
d_gene: .
j_gene: TRBJ2-1
CDR3nt: TGTGCCAGCAGTGAAGCGGGGGGGCGCTCCGGAGAGCAGTTCTTC
CDR3aa: CASSEAGGRSGEQFF

v_gene: TRBV21-1
abundance: .
d_gene: .
j_gene: TRBJ1-2
CDR3nt: TGTGCCAGCAGCAATTGGGAAGGGGACAGGGGGAACTATGGCTACACCTTC
CDR3aa: CASSNWEGDRGNYGYTF

v_gene: TRBV7-2
abundance: .
d_gene: .
j_gene: TRBJ1-1
CDR3nt: TGTGCCAGCAGCTTAGAGGCAGGCTACTCAGTGGCTGAAGCTTTCTTT
CDR3aa: CASSLEAGYSVAEAFF

v_gene: TRBV6-5
abundance: .
d_gene: .
j_gene: TRBJ2-5
CDR3nt: TGTGCCAGCGAACCGGCGGAGGCCCAGTACTTC
CDR3aa: CASEPAEAQYF

v_gene: TRBV13
abundance: .
d_gene: TRBD2
j_gene: TRBJ2-7
CDR3nt: TGTGCCAGCAGCTTAAATTCAGCTAGCGGGGTATTATCCCACGAGCAGTACTTC
CDR3aa: CASSLNSASGVLSHEQYF

v_gene: TRBV25-1
abundance: .
d_gene: TRBD1
j_gene: TRBJ2-2
CDR3nt: TGTGCCAGCACAGGACAGGGGAGCACCGGGGAGCTGTTTTTT
CDR3aa: CASTGQGSTGELFF

v_gene: TRBV27
abundance: .
d_gene: TRBD2
j_gene: TRBJ2-3
CDR3nt: TGTGCCAGCAGTTTGATAGCGGGGGGGCAAGAAGATACGCAGTATTTT
CDR3aa: CASSLIAGGQEDTQYF

v_gene: TRBV3-1/TRBV3-2
abundance: .
d_gene: .
j_gene: TRBJ1-3
CDR3nt: TGTGCCAGCAGCCATCGACAGTCTGGAAACACCATATATTTT
CDR3aa: CASSHRQSGNTIYF

v_gene: TRBV7-2
abundance: .
d_gene: .
j_gene: TRBJ2-1
CDR3nt: TGTGCCAGCAGCTTAGTTTCTAGCAGCAATGAGCAGTTCTTC
CDR3aa: CASSLVSSSNEQFF

v_gene: TRBV6-6
abundance: .
d_gene: .
j_gene: TRBJ1-2
CDR3nt: TGTGCCAGCAGTTACGAGGTGTTTAGCTATGGCTACACCTTC
CDR3aa: CASSYEVFSYGYTF

v_gene: TRBV27
abundance: once
d_gene: .
j_gene: TRBJ2-7
CDR3nt: TGTGCCAGCAGTTTATCCCCGAAAGGGCGGGCCTACGAGCAGTACTTC
CDR3aa: CASSLSPKGRAYEQYF

v_gene: TRBV4-1
abundance: few
d_gene: TRBD1
j_gene: TRBJ1-1
CDR3nt: TGCGCCAGCAGTCAGCGGACAGGGGCTACCAACACTGAAGCTTTCTTT
CDR3aa: CASSQRTGATNTEAFF

v_gene: TRBV5-4
abundance: once
d_gene: TRBD1
j_gene: TRBJ2-1
CDR3nt: TGTGCCAGCAGCTGGGACAGGAGGAATGAGCAGTTCTTC
CDR3aa: CASSWDRRNEQFF

v_gene: TRBV6-5
abundance: .
d_gene: TRBD2
j_gene: TRBJ2-7
CDR3nt: TGTGCCAGCACCGGACTAGCGGCCTCCTACGAGCAGTACTTC
CDR3aa: CASTGLAASYEQYF

v_gene: TRBV5-5
abundance: .
d_gene: .
j_gene: TRBJ1-1
CDR3nt: TGTGCCAGCAGCGCCTTGGGCAGCAGCATGAACACTGAAGCTTTCTTT
CDR3aa: CASSALGSSMNTEAFF

v_gene: TRBV28
abundance: .
d_gene: TRBD1
j_gene: TRBJ1-2
CDR3nt: TGTGCCAGCATTAGTGGGCAGGGGGATGGCTACACCTTC
CDR3aa: CASISGQGDGYTF

v_gene: TRBV6-5
abundance: .
d_gene: .
j_gene: TRBJ1-1
CDR3nt: TGTGCCAGCCGGTGGGGGAGGAGCACTGAAGCTTTCTTT
CDR3aa: CASRWGRSTEAFF

v_gene: TRBV11-2
abundance: .
d_gene: .
j_gene: TRBJ1-5
CDR3nt: TGTGCCAGCAGCTTAGATGGGCAGATTGAGCAGCCCCAGCATTTT
CDR3aa: CASSLDGQIEQPQHF

v_gene: TRBV5-5
abundance: .
d_gene: .
j_gene: TRBJ1-2
CDR3nt: TGTGCCAGCAGCTTGTGGGGGGACGGCTACACCTTC
CDR3aa: CASSLWGDGYTF

v_gene: TRBV15
abundance: .
d_gene: .
j_gene: TRBJ1-5
CDR3nt: TGTGCCACCAGCAGAGATCTACGGAATCAGCCCCAGCATTTT
CDR3aa: CATSRDLRNQPQHF

v_gene: TRBV5-5
abundance: once
d_gene: .
j_gene: TRBJ2-5
CDR3nt: TGTGCCAGCACCTTCGGAGGGGAGGTAGGAGAGACCCAGTACTTC
CDR3aa: CASTFGGEVGETQYF

v_gene: TRBV15
abundance: .
d_gene: .
j_gene: TRBJ1-5
CDR3nt: TGTGCCACCAGCAGAGTGAGAGGTAGCAATCAGCCCCAGCATTTT
CDR3aa: CATSRVRGSNQPQHF

v_gene: TRBV5-1
abundance: once
d_gene: TRBD2
j_gene: TRBJ2-1
CDR3nt: TGCGCCAGCAGCTTGGGGCCGACTAGCGGGTCGTCCTCCTACAATGAGCAGTTCTTC
CDR3aa: CASSLGPTSGSSSYNEQFF

v_gene: TRBV9
abundance: .
d_gene: .
j_gene: TRBJ2-7
CDR3nt: TGTGCCAGCAGCGTCGACTCTGCGTACGAGCAGTACTTC
CDR3aa: CASSVDSAYEQYF

v_gene: TRBV4-2
abundance: .
d_gene: TRBD2
j_gene: TRBJ2-3
CDR3nt: TGTGCCAGCAGGCGCGGGGGGAAGGAAGATACGCAGTATTTT
CDR3aa: CASRRGGKEDTQYF

v_gene: TRBV6-4
abundance: few
d_gene: .
j_gene: TRBJ1-1
CDR3nt: TGTGCCAGCAGTGAAGGGGCGAACACTGAAGCTTTCTTT
CDR3aa: CASSEGANTEAFF

v_gene: TRBV5-1
abundance: .
d_gene: .
j_gene: TRBJ1-1
CDR3nt: TGCGCCAGCAGCTTGTCCCTAGGGGTTGCCACTGAAGCTTTCTTT
CDR3aa: CASSLSLGVATEAFF